Each of the 29 T cell receptor beta chains below was sequenced from the same sample in a study of blood T cell repertoires in COVID-19. The assay was immunoSEQ multiplex PCR, and TCRdb's table has in-frame clones only and misses some. The sample has about 150,000 clones, over 70% seen once. The sequenced sample consisted of peripheral blood. Source of these receptors: a man aged 50-60 years who had recovered from COVID-19.

The CDR3 reads CASSLGATGSGVGTQYF. The CDR3 bases are TGTGCCAGCAGCTTAGGGGCGACAGGGTCAGGGGTCGGTACGCAGTATTTT. The chain joins TRBV11-3 to TRBJ2-3, with 7 bases aligning to TRBD1. Per the germline V gene, CDR1 is SGHNT and CDR2 is YENEEA. V lost 1 base and J lost 8; bases outside the gene matches: 15. The CDR3 spans 17 residues.

The chain has TRBV4-2 and TRBJ1-4; 8 bases map to TRBD1. This CDR3 region has 18 residues. Germline V lookup: CDR1 LGHNA, CDR2 YNFKEQ. Germline trimming cut 1 base from V and 0 bases from J; bases unmatched to any gene: 7. CDR3 coding DNA: TGTGCCAGCAGCCAAGGGACAGGGATGAGGGCAACTAATGAAAAACTGTTTTTT. Protein sequence: CASSQGTGMRATNEKLFF.

The chain joins TRBV5-6 to TRBJ1-5; TRBD1 agrees at 10 bases. The J segment lost 4 bases and the V segment lost 0 bases, leaving 4 bases of the junction unmatched. CDR1 is SGHDT, CDR2 YYEEEE, per germline. The CDR3 is made up of 16 amino acids. The CDR3 bases are TGTGCCAGCAGCTTGGGGACAGGGGGTCTAAATCAGCCCCAGCATTTT. Translated: CASSLGTGGLNQPQHF.

This chain connects TRBV11-3 to TRBJ2-2; weak D call: TRBD2 (5 bases). This CDR3 is built from 16 residues. Looked up from germline, CDR1 is SGHNT and CDR2 is YENEEA. V was cut by 5 bases and J by 2 bases, with 15 bases left in between. The CDR3 region has the DNA TGTGCCAGCAGCCCCCCGGAGACTACAAACACCGGGGAGCTGTTTTTT. Its protein product is CASSPPETTNTGELFF.

The V gene is TRBV19, the J gene TRBJ1-1; D remains unclear. Germline CDR1 LNHDA, CDR2 SQIVND (reference sequence). The length of the CDR3 is 13 residues. The V and J ends lost 2 bases and 2 bases respectively, with 6 bases between them. The CDR3 is CASSITSNTEAFF. The CDR3 region has the DNA TGTGCCAGTAGTATAACTTCAAACACTGAAGCTTTCTTT.

The V and J genes are TRBV9 and TRBJ1-1; 10 bases line up with TRBD1. The CDR3 is 17 residues long. The ends lost 2 bases at V and 0 bases at J; junction bases unmatched: 7. The V gene's germline CDR1 is SGDLS and CDR2 YYNGEE. CDR3 region: CASSVRQGAYMNTEAFF. Written as DNA, the CDR3 is TGTGCCAGCAGCGTTAGACAGGGGGCTTACATGAACACTGAAGCTTTCTTT.

This sequence joins TRBV28 and TRBJ1-2; a weak D match, TRBD1 (6 bases). Trimming pared 2 bases from V and 2 bases from J, leaving 9 bases between. The CDR3 sequence is 14 residues long. Germline CDR1 reads MDHEN; CDR2 reads SYDVKM. CDR3 nucleotide sequence: TGTGCCAGCAGTTTAGGACAGCAAAACTATGGCTACACCTTC. It translates to CASSLGQQNYGYTF.

V gene TRBV12-5 combines with J gene TRBJ2-3; a possible D gene is TRBD2 (7 bases). V was cut by 6 bases and J by 4 bases, with 17 bases left in between. CDR1 and CDR2 from the germline V gene are LGHNT and FRNRAP. CDR3 length: 15 residues. The CDR3 protein is CASGPVRGGADTQYF. In DNA form, the CDR3 reads TGTGCTAGTGGCCCGGTAAGGGGGGGGGCAGATACGCAGTATTTT.

The CDR3 sequence is CASSIDRSSYNEQFF. CDR3 coding DNA: TGCGCCAGCAGTATCGACCGGAGCTCCTACAATGAGCAGTTCTTC. V usage is TRBV4-1 and J usage is TRBJ2-1; D uncertain. This CDR3 is 15 amino acids long. V dropped 6 bases and J dropped 0 bases, with 12 bases sitting between them. Germline CDR1 MGHRA, CDR2 YSYEKL.

The J gene is TRBJ2-3, the V gene TRBV27; unclear D gene. V shed 3 bases and J shed 2 bases, with 9 bases lying between them. The CDR3 runs to 14 residues. The germline V gene encodes CDR1 MNHEY and CDR2 SMNVEV (reference sequence). CDR3: CASSFGGTTDTQYF. In DNA, the CDR3 is TGTGCCAGCAGTTTCGGCGGTACCACAGATACGCAGTATTTT.

The chain uses TRBV5-6 and TRBJ1-1; 9 nucleotides align to TRBD1. Germline-derived CDR1 and CDR2 are SGHDT and YYEEEE. The CDR3 has 15 residues. Trimming removed 4 bases from V and 1 base from J; junction bases left unmatched: 5. CDR3 sequence reads: CASSQLDRGNTEAFF. The DNA for the CDR3 is TGTGCCAGCAGCCAACTGGACAGGGGGAACACTGAAGCTTTCTTT. Full variable domain (remainder filled in from reference TRBV5-6 and TRBJ1-1): DAGVTQSPTHLIKTRGQQVTLRCSPKSGHDTVSWYQQALGQGPQFIFQYYEEEERQRGNFPDRFSGHQFPNYSSELNVNALLLGDSALYLCASSQLDRGNTEAFFGQGTRLTVV.

This clone was found a few times. The chain is built from TRBV4-2 and TRBJ1-5; 7 bases align to TRBD1. There are 16 residues in the CDR3. Germline V gives CDR1 LGHNA, CDR2 YNFKEQ. After removal of 1 base from V and 2 bases from J, the junction contained 5 bases not matched to a gene. The CDR3 bases are TGTGCCAGCAGCCAAGCAGGGGGTGACGGCAATCAGCCCCAGCATTTT. Translating it yields CASSQAGGDGNQPQHF.

This chain connects TRBV7-9 to TRBJ2-4; 10 bases are a match to TRBD1. CDR3 length: 15 amino acids. The V and J ends lost 3 bases and 8 bases, in that order; junction bases with no gene match: 7. Germline assignment: CDR1 SEHNR and CDR2 FQNEAQ (reference sequence). CDR3: CASSFRGTGVDIQYF. The CDR3 DNA is TGTGCCAGCAGCTTTCGTGGGACAGGGGTGGACATTCAGTACTTC.

The chain's CDR3 is CASSPIREVPYEQYF. In DNA form, the CDR3 reads TGTGCCAGCAGTCCAATCAGGGAGGTCCCCTACGAGCAGTACTTC. The rearrangement uses TRBV6-2 or TRBV6-3 and TRBJ2-7, with D perhaps matching TRBD2 (6 bases). V lost 5 bases, J lost 2 bases, and 16 bases lay in between. CDR1 is MNHEY and CDR2 is SVGEGT in the germline V gene. The CDR3 length is 15 residues.

J is TRBJ1-6 and V is TRBV6-6; TRBD1 aligns across 8 bases. J gave up 9 bases and V 3 bases, and 7 bases lay outside the gene matches. Per the germline V gene, CDR1 is MNHNY and CDR2 is SVGAGI (reference sequence). This CDR3 comprises 15 residues. CDR3: CASSYGGRGPSPLHF. As DNA, the CDR3 is TGTGCCAGCAGTTATGGGGGCAGGGGGCCTTCACCCCTCCACTTT.

The J gene is TRBJ1-4, the V gene TRBV2; D uncertain. Germline-derived CDR1 and CDR2 are SNHLY and FYNNEI. CDR3 length: 15 amino acids. Trimming cost V 6 bases and J 0 bases, with 11 bases left between them. The CDR3 sequence is CASSHEAATNEKLFF. CDR3 nucleotides: TGTGCCAGCAGCCACGAGGCAGCAACTAATGAAAAACTGTTTTTT.

The chain combines TRBV5-1 with TRBJ1-5; D is possibly TRBD1 (6 bases). The length of the CDR3 is 15 residues. Trimming cost V 2 bases and J 3 bases, with 12 bases left between them. CDR1 and CDR2 from the germline V gene are SGHRS and YFSETQ. The CDR3 spells CASSLTGNSNQPQHF. CDR3 nucleotide sequence: TGCGCCAGCAGCTTAACAGGGAACTCCAATCAGCCCCAGCATTTT.

This clone was recorded only once. The chain recombines TRBV6-5 with TRBJ2-1; D is undetermined. CDR3 length: 15 amino acids. Between the trimmed V and J ends, which lost 7 bases and 0 bases, there was a span of 13 bases. Germline assignment: CDR1 MNHEY and CDR2 SVGAGI. DNA of the CDR3: TGTGCCAGCAACCTCGGTCGGAGCTCCTACAATGAGCAGTTCTTC. It translates to CASNLGRSSYNEQFF.

The chain employs TRBV15 and TRBJ2-1; D possibly corresponds to TRBD1 (5 bases). V lost 6 bases and J lost 0, with 15 bases in between. This CDR3 is 16 amino acids long. CDR1 is LNHNV and CDR2 is YYDKDF in the germline V gene (reference sequence). CDR3 nucleotides: TGTGCCACCAGTATCAACAGGCCTAGCTCCTACAATGAGCAGTTCTTC. It specifies CATSINRPSSYNEQFF.

As for this clone: This sample includes further DNA sequences coding for the same CDR3. CDR3 coding DNA: TGCGCCAGCAGCTTGGAGCAGGGGGTCACTGAAGCTTTCTTT. Encoded protein: CASSLEQGVTEAFF. V usage is TRBV5-1 and J usage is TRBJ1-1; 7 bases line up with TRBD1. CDR1 SGHRS and CDR2 YFSETQ come from the germline V gene. After removal of 0 bases from V and 4 bases from J, the junction contained 3 bases not matched to a gene. The CDR3 sequence is 14 residues long.

The genes are TRBV19 and TRBJ1-5, with D maybe TRBD1 (5 bases). Germline CDR1 and CDR2: LNHDA and SQIVND (reference sequence). The CDR3 is 13 residues long. V was cut by 6 bases and J by 6 bases, with 12 bases left in between. CDR3 in amino acids: CASREGVSQPQHF. The DNA of the CDR3 is TGTGCCAGTAGGGAAGGGGTCAGTCAGCCCCAGCATTTT.

This chain joins TRBV6-2 or TRBV6-3 and TRBJ2-2; TRBD2 might be the D (7 bases). V was pared by 2 bases and J by 5 bases, with 18 bases between. The CDR3 has 17 amino acids. Looked up from germline, CDR1 is MNHEY and CDR2 is SVGEGT. CDR3 sequence: CASSYPLGGPGTGELFF. CDR3 nucleotides: TGTGCCAGCAGTTACCCCCTCGGGGGGCCAGGGACCGGGGAGCTGTTTTTT.

The chain is built from TRBV11-2 and TRBJ2-1, with a possible D match to TRBD1 (5 bases). Trimming removed 2 bases at V and 7 bases at J, with 6 bases between. The CDR3 has 12 residues. Per germline, CDR1 SGHAT and CDR2 FQNNGV. The CDR3 nucleotides are TGTGCCAGCAGCTTATCAGGGAATGAGCAGTTCTTC. Translating gives CASSLSGNEQFF.

This chain links TRBV12-3 or TRBV12-4 with TRBJ1-4; D is possibly TRBD1 (5 bases). V was cut by 6 bases and J by 7 bases, with 12 bases left in between. The length of the CDR3 is 13 residues. The CDR3 loop reads CASRDQGFEKLFF. The CDR3 DNA follows: TGTGCCAGCAGGGACCAGGGATTTGAAAAACTGTTTTTT.

J is TRBJ2-2 and V is TRBV2; 7 bases are shared with TRBD2. CDR1 is SNHLY and CDR2 is FYNNEI in the germline V gene. Trimming cost V 8 bases and J 6 bases; bases outside gene matches: 3. This CDR3 is 12 amino acids long. Here the CDR3 reads CASLSGAGELFF. In DNA form, the CDR3 reads TGTGCCAGCTTGAGCGGGGCCGGGGAGCTGTTTTTT.

In this sample, this clone turned up once. The rearrangement links TRBV30 to TRBJ1-1; 8 bases are a match to TRBD1. Germline V gene data show CDR1 as GTSNPN and CDR2 as SVGIG (reference sequence). The CDR3 is 18 residues long. V gave up 2 bases and J gave up 0 bases; unmatched junction bases: 14. CDR3 region: CAWSYRRGLGNMNTEAFF. CDR3 nucleotide sequence: TGTGCCTGGAGTTACCGCAGGGGGCTGGGGAACATGAACACTGAAGCTTTCTTT.

In its sample, this clone was seen once. The chain has TRBV6-5 and TRBJ1-3; D call uncertain. Germline V gene sequence: CDR1 MNHEY, CDR2 SVGAGI. V was clipped by 5 bases and J by 1 base, with 12 bases between them. CDR3 size: 15 residues. The CDR3 is CASSPRSFSGNTIYF. The CDR3 coding sequence is TGTGCCAGCAGTCCCCGGTCGTTTTCTGGAAACACCATATATTTT.

Comments on this clone: Within the sample, other DNA sequences also encode this same CDR3. The CDR3 DNA reads as TGTGCCAGCAGCGGAGGACAGGGGGCCGGAGAGACCCAGTACTTC. This encodes CASSGGQGAGETQYF. The chain couples TRBV9 to TRBJ2-5; 11 nucleotides align to TRBD1. Trimming at V came to 3 bases and at J to 4 bases, leaving 5 bases not matched to a gene. There are 15 residues in the CDR3. The V gene's germline CDR1 is SGDLS and CDR2 YYNGEE.

The chain couples TRBV4-1 to TRBJ2-1; unclear D gene. This CDR3 spans 14 amino acids. V was clipped by 2 bases and J by 8 bases, with 13 bases between them. Germline CDR1 MGHRA, CDR2 YSYEKL. The CDR3: CASSQLGPWDEQFF. CDR3 nucleotide sequence: TGCGCCAGCAGCCAATTGGGCCCGTGGGATGAGCAGTTCTTC.